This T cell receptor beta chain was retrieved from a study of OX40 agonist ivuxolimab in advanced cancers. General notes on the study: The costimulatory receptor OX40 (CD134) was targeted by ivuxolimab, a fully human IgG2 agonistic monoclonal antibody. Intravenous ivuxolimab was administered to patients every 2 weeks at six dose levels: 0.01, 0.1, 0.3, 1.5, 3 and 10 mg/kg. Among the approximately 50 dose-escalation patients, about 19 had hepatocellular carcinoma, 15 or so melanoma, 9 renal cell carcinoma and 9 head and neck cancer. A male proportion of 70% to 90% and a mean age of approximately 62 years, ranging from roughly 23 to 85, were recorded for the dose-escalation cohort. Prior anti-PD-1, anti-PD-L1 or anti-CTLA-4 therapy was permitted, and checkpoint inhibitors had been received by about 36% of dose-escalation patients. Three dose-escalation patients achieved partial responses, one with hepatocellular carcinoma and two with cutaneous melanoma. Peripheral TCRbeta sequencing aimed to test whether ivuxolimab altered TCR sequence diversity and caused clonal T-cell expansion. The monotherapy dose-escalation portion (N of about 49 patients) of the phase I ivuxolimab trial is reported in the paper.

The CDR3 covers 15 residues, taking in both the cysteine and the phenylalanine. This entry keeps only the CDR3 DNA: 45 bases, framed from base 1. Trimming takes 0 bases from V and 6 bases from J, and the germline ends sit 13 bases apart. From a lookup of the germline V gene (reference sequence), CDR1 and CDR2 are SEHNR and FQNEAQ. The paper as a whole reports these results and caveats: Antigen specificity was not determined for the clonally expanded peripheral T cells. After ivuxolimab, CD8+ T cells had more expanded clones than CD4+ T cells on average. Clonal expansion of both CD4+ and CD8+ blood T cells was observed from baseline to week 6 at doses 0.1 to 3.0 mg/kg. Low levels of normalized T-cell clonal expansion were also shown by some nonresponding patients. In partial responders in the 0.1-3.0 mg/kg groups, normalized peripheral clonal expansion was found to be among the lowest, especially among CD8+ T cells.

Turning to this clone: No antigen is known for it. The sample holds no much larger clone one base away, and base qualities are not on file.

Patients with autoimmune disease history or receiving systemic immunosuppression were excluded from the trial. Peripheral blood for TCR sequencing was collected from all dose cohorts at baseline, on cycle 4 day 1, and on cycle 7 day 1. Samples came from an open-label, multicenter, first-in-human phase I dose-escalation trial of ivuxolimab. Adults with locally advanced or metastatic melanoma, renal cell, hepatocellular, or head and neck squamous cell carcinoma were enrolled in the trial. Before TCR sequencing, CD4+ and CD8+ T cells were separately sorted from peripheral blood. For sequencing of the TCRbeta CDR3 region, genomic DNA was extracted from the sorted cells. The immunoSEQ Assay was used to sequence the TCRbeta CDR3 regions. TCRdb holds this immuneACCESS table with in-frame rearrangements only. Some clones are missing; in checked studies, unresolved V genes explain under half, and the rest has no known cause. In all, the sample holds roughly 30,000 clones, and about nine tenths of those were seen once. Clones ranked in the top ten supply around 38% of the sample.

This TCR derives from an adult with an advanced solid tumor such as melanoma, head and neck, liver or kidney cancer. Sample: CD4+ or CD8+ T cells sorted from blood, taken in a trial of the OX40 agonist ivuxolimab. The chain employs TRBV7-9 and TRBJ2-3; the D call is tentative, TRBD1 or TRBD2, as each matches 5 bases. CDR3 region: CASSLAQGDVDTQYF. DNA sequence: TGTGCCAGCAGCTTAGCGCAAGGGGACGTCGATACGCAGTATTTT.